This record covers a single TCR beta chain. This record belongs to a study of chemoradiotherapy in HPV16-positive cancers. Produced via immunoSEQ multiplex PCR; TCRdb's table is partial and in-frame only. The sample shows tens of thousands of clones, more than 85% of them seen only once. Germline V lookup: CDR1 LGHNA, CDR2 YSLEER. V lost 4 bases to trimming and J lost 6 bases; unmatched junction nucleotides: 9. CDR3 size: 17 residues. The source material was blood, sampled from a patient who underwent chemoradiotherapy. The sequence was collected from a human donor with HPV-associated anogenital cancer. The rearrangement links TRBV4-3 to TRBJ2-2, with 12 positions matching TRBD2. The CDR3 DNA reads TGCGCCAGCAGCCTCAGACTAGCGGGGGTACGAGCCGGGGAGCTGTTTTTT. Encoded protein: CASSLRLAGVRAGELFF.